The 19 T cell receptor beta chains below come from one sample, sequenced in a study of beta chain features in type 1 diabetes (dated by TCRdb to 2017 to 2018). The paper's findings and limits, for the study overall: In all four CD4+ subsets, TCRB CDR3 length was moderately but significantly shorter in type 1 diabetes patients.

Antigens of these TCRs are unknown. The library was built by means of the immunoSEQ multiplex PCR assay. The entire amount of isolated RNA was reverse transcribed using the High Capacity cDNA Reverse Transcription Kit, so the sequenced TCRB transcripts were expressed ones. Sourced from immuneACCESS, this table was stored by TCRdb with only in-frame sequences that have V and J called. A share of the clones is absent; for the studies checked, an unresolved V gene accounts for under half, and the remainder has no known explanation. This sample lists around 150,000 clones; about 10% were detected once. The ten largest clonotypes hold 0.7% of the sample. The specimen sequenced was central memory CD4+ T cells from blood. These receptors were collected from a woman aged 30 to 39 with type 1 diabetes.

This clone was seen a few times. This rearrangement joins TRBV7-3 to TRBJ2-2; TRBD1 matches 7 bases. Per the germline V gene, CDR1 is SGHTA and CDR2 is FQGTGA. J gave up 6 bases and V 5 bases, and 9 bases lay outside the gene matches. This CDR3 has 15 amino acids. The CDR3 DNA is TGTGCCAGCAGCCCTACAGGGGTATATCCCGGGGAGCTGTTTTTT. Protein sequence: CASSPTGVYPGELFF.

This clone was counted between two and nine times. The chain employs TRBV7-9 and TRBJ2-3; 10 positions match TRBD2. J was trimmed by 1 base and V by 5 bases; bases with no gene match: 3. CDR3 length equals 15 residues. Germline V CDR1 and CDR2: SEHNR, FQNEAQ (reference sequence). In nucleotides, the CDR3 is TGTGCCAGCAGCCCAGCGGGAGGGGGCACAGATACGCAGTATTTT. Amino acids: CASSPAGGGTDTQYF.

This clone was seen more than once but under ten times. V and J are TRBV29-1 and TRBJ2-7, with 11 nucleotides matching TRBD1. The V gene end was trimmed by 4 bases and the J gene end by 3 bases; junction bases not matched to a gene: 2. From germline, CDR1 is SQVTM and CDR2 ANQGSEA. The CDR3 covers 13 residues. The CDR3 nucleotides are TGCAGCGTTGGGGGACAGGGGGGCTACGAGCAGTACTTC. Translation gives CSVGGQGGYEQYF.

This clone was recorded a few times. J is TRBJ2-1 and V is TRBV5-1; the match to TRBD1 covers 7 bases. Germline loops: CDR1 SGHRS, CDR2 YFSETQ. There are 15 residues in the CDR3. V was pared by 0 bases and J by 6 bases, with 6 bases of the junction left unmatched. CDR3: CASSLVGRQGNEQFF. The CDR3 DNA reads TGCGCCAGCAGCTTGGTAGGGAGACAGGGCAATGAGCAGTTCTTC.

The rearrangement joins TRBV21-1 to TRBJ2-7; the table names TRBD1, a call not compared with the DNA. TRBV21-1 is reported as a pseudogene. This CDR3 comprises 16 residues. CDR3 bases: TGTGCCAGCAGCTCTCCTGGGGCAGGGCTGGACTACGAGCAGTACTTC. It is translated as CASSSPGAGLDYEQYF.

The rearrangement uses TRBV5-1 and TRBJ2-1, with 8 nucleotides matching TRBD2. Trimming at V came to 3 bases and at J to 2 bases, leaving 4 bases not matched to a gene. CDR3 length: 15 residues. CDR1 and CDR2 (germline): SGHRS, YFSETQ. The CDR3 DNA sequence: TGCGCCAGCAGCTCCCGGGAGGGGACCTACAATGAGCAGTTCTTC. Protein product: CASSSREGTYNEQFF.

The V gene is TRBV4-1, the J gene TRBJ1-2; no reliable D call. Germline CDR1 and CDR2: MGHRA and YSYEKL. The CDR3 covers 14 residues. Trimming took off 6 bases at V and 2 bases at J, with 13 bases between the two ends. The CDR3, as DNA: TGCGCCAGCAGGAGCTACCGCGGCAACTATGGCTACACCTTC. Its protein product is CASRSYRGNYGYTF.

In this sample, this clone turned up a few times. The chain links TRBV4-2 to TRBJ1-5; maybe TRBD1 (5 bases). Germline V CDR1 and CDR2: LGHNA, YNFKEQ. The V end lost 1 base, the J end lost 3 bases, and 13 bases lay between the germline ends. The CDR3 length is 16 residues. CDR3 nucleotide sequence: TGTGCCAGCAGCCAAGCGGGGGGAGGGAACAATCAGCCCCAGCATTTT. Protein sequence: CASSQAGGGNNQPQHF.

The CDR3 nucleotides read TGCGCCAGCAGCTTGACCGGGGGAATCACAGATACGCAGTATTTT. Its protein is CASSLTGGITDTQYF. J is TRBJ2-3 and V is TRBV5-1; possible D gene TRBD2, 6 bases. There are 15 residues in the CDR3. CDR1 is SGHRS and CDR2 is YFSETQ in the germline V gene. With 1 base removed from V and 2 bases from J, the gap between germline ends came to 11 bases.

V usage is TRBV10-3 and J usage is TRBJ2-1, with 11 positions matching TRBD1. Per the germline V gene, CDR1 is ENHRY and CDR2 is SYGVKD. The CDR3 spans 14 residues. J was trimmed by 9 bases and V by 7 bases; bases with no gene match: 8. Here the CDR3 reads CAITGTGGNSEQFF. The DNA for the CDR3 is TGTGCCATCACTGGGACAGGGGGGAATAGTGAGCAGTTCTTC.

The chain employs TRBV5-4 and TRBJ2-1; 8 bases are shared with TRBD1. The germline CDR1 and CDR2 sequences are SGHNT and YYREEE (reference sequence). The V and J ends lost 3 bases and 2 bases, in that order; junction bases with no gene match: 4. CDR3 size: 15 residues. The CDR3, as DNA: TGTGCCAGCAGCTACCCGGGACAGGCCTACAATGAGCAGTTCTTC. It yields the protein CASSYPGQAYNEQFF.

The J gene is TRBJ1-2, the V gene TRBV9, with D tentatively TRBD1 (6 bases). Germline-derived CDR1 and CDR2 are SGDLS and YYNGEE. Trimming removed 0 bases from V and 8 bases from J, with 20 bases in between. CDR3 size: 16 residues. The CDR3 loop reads CASSVEIAGGGRGYTF. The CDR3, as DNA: TGTGCCAGCAGCGTAGAAATAGCCGGTGGGGGCAGGGGCTACACCTTC.

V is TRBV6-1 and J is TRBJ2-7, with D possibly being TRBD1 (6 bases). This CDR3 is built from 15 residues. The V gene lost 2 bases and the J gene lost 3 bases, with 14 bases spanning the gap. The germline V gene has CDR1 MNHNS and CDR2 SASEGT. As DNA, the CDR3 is TGTGCCAGCAGTGAACAGGGGACCTCAAACTACGAGCAGTACTTC. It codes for CASSEQGTSNYEQYF.

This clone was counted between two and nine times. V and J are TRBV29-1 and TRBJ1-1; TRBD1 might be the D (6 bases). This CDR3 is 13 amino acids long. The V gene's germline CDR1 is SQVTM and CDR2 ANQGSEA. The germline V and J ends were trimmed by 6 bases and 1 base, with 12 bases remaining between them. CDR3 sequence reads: CSVYRAQNTEAFF. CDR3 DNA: TGCAGCGTGTACAGGGCCCAGAACACTGAAGCTTTCTTT.

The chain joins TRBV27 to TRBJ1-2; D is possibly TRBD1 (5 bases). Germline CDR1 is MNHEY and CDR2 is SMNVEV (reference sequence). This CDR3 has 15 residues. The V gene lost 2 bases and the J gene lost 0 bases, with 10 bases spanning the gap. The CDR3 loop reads CASSLQGLTNYGYTF. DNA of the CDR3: TGTGCCAGCAGTTTACAGGGCCTTACTAACTATGGCTACACCTTC.

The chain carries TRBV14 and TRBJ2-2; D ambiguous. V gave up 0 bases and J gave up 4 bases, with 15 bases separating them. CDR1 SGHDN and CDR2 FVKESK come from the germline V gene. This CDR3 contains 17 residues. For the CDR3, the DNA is TGTGCCAGCAGCCAAGATCTAGAAATGGCCGGCACCGGGGAGCTGTTTTTT. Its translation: CASSQDLEMAGTGELFF.

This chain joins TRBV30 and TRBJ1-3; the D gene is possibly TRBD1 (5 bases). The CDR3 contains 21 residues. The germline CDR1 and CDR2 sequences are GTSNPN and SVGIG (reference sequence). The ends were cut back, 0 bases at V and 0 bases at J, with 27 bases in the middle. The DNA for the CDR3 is TGTGCCTGGAGTGTACGCGGTTGGGTCGCGGGGCGCCTAAGCTCTGGAAACACCATATATTTT. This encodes CAWSVRGWVAGRLSSGNTIYF.

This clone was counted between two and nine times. The chain's CDR3 is CASSPGQGLAKNIQYF. The DNA of the CDR3 is TGTGCCAGCAGCCCCGGACAGGGATTAGCCAAAAACATTCAGTACTTC. The chain combines TRBV7-3 with TRBJ2-4, with 8 bases that match TRBD1. Germline trimming cut 5 bases from V and 0 bases from J; bases unmatched to any gene: 6. Per the germline V gene, CDR1 is SGHTA and CDR2 is FQGTGA. This CDR3 region has 16 residues.

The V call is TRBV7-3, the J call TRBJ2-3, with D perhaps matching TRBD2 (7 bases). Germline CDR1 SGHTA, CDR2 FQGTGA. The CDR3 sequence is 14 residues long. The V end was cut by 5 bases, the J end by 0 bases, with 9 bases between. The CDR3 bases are TGTGCCAGCAGCAGGGGGGGCAGCACAGATACGCAGTATTTT. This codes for CASSRGGSTDTQYF.